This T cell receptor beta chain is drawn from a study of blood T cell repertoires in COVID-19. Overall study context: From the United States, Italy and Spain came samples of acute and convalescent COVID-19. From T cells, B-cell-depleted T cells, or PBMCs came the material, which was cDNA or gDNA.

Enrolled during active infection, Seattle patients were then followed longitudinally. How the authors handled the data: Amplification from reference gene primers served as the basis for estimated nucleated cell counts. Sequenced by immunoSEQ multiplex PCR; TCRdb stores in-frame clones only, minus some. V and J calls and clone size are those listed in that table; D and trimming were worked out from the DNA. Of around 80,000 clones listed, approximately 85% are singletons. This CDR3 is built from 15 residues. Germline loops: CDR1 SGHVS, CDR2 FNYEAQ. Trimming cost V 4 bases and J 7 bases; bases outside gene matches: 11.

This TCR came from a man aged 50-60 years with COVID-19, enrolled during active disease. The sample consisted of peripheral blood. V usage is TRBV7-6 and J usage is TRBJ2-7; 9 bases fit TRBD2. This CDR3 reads CASSSSSGTLWEQYF. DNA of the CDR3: TGTGCCAGCAGCTCGTCTAGCGGGACTCTGTGGGAGCAGTACTTC. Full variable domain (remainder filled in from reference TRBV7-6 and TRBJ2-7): GAGVSQSPRYKVTKRGQDVALRCDPISGHVSLYWYRQALGQGPEFLTYFNYEAQQDKSGLPNDRFSAERPEGSISTLTIQRTEQRDSAMYRCASSSSSGTLWEQYFGPGTRLTVT.